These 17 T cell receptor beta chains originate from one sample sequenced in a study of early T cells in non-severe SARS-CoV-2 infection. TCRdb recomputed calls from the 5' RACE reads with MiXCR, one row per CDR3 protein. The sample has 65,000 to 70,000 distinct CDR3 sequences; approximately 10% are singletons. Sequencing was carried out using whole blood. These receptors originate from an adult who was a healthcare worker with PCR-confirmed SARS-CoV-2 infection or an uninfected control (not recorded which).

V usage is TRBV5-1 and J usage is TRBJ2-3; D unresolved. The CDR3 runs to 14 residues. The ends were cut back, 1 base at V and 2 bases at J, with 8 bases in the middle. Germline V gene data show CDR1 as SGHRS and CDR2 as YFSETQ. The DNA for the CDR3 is TGCGCCAGCAGCTTGTCTAGTTTCACAGATACGCAGTATTTT. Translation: CASSLSSFTDTQYF.

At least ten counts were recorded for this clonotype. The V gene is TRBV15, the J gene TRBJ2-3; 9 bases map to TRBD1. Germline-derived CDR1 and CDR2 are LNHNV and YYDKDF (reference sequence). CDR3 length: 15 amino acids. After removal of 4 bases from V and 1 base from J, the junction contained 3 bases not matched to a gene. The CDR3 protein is CATSTGQGGTDTQYF. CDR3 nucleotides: TGTGCCACCAGCACGGGACAGGGAGGCACAGATACGCAGTATTTT.

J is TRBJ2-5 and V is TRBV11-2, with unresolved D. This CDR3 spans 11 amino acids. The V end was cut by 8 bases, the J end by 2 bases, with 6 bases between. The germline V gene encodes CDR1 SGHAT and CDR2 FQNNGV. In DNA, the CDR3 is TGTGCCAGCTCAGATCAAGAGACCCAGTACTTC. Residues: CASSDQETQYF.

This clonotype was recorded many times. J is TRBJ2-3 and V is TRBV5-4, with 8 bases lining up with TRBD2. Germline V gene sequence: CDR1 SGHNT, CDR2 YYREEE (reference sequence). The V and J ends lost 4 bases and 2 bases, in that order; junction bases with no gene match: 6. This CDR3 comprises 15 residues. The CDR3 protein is CASSRSGISTDTQYF. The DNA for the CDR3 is TGTGCCAGCAGCCGTAGCGGGATTTCCACAGATACGCAGTATTTT.

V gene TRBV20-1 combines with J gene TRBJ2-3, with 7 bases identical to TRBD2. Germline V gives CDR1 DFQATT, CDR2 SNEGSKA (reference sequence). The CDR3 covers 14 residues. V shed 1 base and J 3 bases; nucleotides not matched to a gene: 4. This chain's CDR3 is CSARVLAETDTQYF. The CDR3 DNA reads TGCAGTGCTAGAGTCCTAGCGGAGACAGATACGCAGTATTTT.

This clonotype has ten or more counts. This CDR3 reads CASSPFGTSTDTQYF. The CDR3 bases are TGTGCCAGCAGCCCCTTTGGGACTAGCACAGATACGCAGTATTTT. The rearrangement joins TRBV7-2 to TRBJ2-3; D perhaps matches TRBD2 (6 bases). This CDR3 spans 15 amino acids. Trimming stripped 5 bases from V and 0 bases from J, with 12 bases between. CDR1 and CDR2 (germline): SGHTA, FQGNSA.

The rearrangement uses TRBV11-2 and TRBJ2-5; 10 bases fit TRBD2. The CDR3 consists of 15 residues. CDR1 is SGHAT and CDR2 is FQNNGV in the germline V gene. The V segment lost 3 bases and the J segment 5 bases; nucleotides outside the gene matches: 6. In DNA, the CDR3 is TGTGCCAGCAGCTTTCTAGCGGGAGCGGGGGAGACCCAGTACTTC. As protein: CASSFLAGAGETQYF.

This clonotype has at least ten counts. The CDR3 protein is CASSGESKNIQYF. Here the CDR3 DNA reads TGCGCCAGCAGCGGGGAATCCAAAAACATTCAGTACTTC. This chain joins TRBV5-1 and TRBJ2-4; no clear D gene. V lost 4 bases to trimming and J lost 2 bases, with 7 bases between them. Germline lookup yields CDR1 SGHRS and CDR2 YFSETQ. The CDR3 extends over 13 amino acids.

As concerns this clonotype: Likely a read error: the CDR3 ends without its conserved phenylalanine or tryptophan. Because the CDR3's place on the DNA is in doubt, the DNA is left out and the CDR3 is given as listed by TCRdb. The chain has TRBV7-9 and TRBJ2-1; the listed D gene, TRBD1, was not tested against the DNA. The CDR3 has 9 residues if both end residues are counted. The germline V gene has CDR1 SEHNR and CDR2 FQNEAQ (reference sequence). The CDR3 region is CASSLLGGK.

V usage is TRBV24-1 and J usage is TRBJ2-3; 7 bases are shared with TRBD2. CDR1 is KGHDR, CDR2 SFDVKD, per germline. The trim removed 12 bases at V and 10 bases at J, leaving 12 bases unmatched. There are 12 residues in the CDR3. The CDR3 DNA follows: TGTGCCGTAGAAGACTCGGGGGGTCCGCAGTATTTT. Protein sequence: CAVEDSGGPQYF.

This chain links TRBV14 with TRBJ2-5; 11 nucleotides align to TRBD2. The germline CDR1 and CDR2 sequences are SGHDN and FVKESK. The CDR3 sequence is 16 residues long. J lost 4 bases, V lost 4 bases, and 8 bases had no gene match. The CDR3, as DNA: TGTGCCAGCAGCCGAGATAGACTAGCGGGATCAGAGACCCAGTACTTC. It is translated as CASSRDRLAGSETQYF.

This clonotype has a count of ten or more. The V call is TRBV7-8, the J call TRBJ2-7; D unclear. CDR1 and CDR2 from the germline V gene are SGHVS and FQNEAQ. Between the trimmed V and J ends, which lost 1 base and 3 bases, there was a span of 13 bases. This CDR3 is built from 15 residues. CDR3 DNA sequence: TGTGCCAGCAGCTTAGAGCGTCTGCTGTTCTACGAGCAGTACTTC. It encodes CASSLERLLFYEQYF. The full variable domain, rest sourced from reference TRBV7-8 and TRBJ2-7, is GAGVSQSPRYKVAKRGQDVALRCDPISGHVSLFWYQQALGQGPEFLTYFQNEAQLDKSGLPSDRFFAERPEGSVSTLKIQRTQQEDSAVYLCASSLERLLFYEQYFGPGTRLTVT.

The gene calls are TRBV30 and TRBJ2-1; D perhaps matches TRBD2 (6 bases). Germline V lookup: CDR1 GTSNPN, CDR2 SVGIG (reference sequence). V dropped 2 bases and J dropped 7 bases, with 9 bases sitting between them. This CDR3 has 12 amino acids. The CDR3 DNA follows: TGTGCCTGGAGTCTTGGGGGGAATGAGCAGTTCTTC. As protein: CAWSLGGNEQFF.

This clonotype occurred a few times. CDR3 sequence (DNA): TGTGCCAGCAGCGTAGCCCCTACTCCCGGGCTGGAAGCTTTCTTT. Residues: CASSVAPTPGLEAFF. The chain combines TRBV9 with TRBJ1-1; the D is unclear. The ends were cut back, 0 bases at V and 8 bases at J, with 17 bases in the middle. Germline V lookup: CDR1 SGDLS, CDR2 YYNGEE. The CDR3 has 15 residues.

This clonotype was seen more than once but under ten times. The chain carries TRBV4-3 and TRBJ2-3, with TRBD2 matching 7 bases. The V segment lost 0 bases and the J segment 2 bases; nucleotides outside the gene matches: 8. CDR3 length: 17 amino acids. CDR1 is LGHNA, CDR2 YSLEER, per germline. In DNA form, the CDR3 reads TGCGCCAGCAGCCAAGATTTCCGGCTAGCGGTCACAGATACGCAGTATTTT. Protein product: CASSQDFRLAVTDTQYF.

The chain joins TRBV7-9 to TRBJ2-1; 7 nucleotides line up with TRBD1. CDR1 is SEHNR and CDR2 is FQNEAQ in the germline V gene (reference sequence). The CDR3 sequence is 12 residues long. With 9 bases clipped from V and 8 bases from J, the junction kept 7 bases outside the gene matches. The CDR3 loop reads CASTGVGDEQFF. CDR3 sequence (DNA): TGTGCCAGTACAGGGGTTGGGGATGAGCAGTTCTTC.

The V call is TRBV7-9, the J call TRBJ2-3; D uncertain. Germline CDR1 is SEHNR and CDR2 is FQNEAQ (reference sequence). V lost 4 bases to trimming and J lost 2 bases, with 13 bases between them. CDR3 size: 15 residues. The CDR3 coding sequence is TGTGCCAGCAGCTCTCCGACCGGTACCACAGATACGCAGTATTTT. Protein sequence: CASSSPTGTTDTQYF.